The next 30 T cell receptor beta chains were all read from a single sample in a study of spatial heterogeneity in lung cancer. MiXCR, run by TCRdb on the 5' RACE reads, gives a single entry per CDR3 protein. The sample has tens of thousands of distinct CDR3 sequences, approximately 10% seen once. The time point denotes: blood at routine non-recurrence follow-up after resection. The material was PBMCs, obtained at follow-up. These receptors came from a male donor with early-stage non-small cell lung cancer.

The gene calls are TRBV12-3 or TRBV12-4 and TRBJ2-1; D unresolved. The CDR3 covers 13 residues. V was pared by 7 bases and J by 5 bases, with 12 bases between. The CDR3 here is CASKVQENNEQFF. Here the CDR3 DNA reads TGTGCCAGCAAGGTTCAGGAGAACAATGAGCAGTTCTTC.

This clonotype was detected ten times or more. The V gene is TRBV11-3, the J gene TRBJ2-3, with TRBD2 identical over 8 bases. Germline V CDR1 and CDR2: SGHNT, YENEEA. J gave up 2 bases and V 5 bases, and 15 bases lay outside the gene matches. The CDR3 sequence is 18 residues long. The CDR3 bases are TGTGCCAGCAGCCCGCGTCGGGGGGGCCCTAGAGCCACAGATACGCAGTATTTT. Protein: CASSPRRGGPRATDTQYF. The whole variable domain, filled in from reference TRBV11-3 and TRBJ2-3, reads EAGVVQSPRYKIIEKKQPVAFWCNPISGHNTLYWYLQNLGQGPELLIRYENEEAVDDSQLPKDRFSAERLKGVDSTLKIQPAELGDSAVYLCASSPRRGGPRATDTQYFGPGTRLTVL.

This clonotype has just a few counts. V is TRBV5-4 and J is TRBJ2-3, with 11 positions matching TRBD2. CDR3 size: 18 residues. CDR1 is SGHNT and CDR2 is YYREEE in the germline V gene (reference sequence). V lost 6 bases and J lost 2; bases outside the gene matches: 14. CDR3 DNA: TGTGCCAGCATCCCGGACAGGGGTAGCGGGAGGGACACAGATACGCAGTATTTT. Translating it yields CASIPDRGSGRDTDTQYF.

The chain couples TRBV7-2 to TRBJ2-3; weak D call: TRBD2 (6 bases). This CDR3 has 15 residues. Germline loops: CDR1 SGHTA, CDR2 FQGNSA. The V and J ends lost 1 base and 0 bases respectively, with 8 bases between them. The CDR3 DNA follows: TGTGCCAGCAGCTTAGACCTAGCGAGCACAGATACGCAGTATTTT. Its translation: CASSLDLASTDTQYF.

This clonotype was found many times. The V and J genes are TRBV19 and TRBJ1-1; tentative D call: TRBD1 (6 bases). Deletions cut 3 bases from V and 11 bases from J, with 13 bases between. The germline CDR1 and CDR2 sequences are LNHDA and SQIVND (reference sequence). The CDR3 spans 12 residues. CDR3 DNA: TGTGCCAGTAGTATCCGGGCAGGGGAGGCTTTCTTT. Translating gives CASSIRAGEAFF.

The chain couples TRBV18 to TRBJ2-3, with 13 bases aligning to TRBD2. CDR1 is KGHSH, CDR2 LQKENI, per germline. This CDR3 spans 16 amino acids. With V trimmed by 3 bases and J by 2 bases, 2 bases remained unmatched. The CDR3 loop is CASSPGTSGVTDTQYF. The CDR3 nucleotides are TGTGCCAGCTCACCTGGGACTAGCGGGGTCACAGATACGCAGTATTTT.

This clonotype was counted a few times. The chain uses TRBV12-3 or TRBV12-4 and TRBJ1-6, with D possibly matching TRBD1 (5 bases). This CDR3 is built from 15 residues. V dropped 5 bases and J dropped 5 bases, with 13 bases sitting between them. CDR3 in DNA: TGTGCCAGCAGTAGACCGGGACGCAATAATTCACCCCTCCACTTT. This translates into CASSRPGRNNSPLHF.

V and J are TRBV6-1 and TRBJ1-2; TRBD1 matches 9 bases. Trimming took 7 bases from V and 0 from J; bases not matched to a gene: 12. This CDR3 has 17 residues. From germline, CDR1 is MNHNS and CDR2 SASEGT. DNA for the CDR3: TGTGCCAGCACCCTACCCGGGACAGGGTTTCCTAACTATGGCTACACCTTC. This sequence encodes CASTLPGTGFPNYGYTF.

Only a few counts were recorded for this clonotype. This chain uses TRBV3-1 with TRBJ1-1; D gene unclear. This CDR3 spans 12 amino acids. Trimming stripped 3 bases from V and 5 bases from J, with 7 bases between. Looked up from germline, CDR1 is LGHDT and CDR2 is YNNKEL (reference sequence). The CDR3 sequence: CASSQATTEAFF. CDR3 nucleotides: TGTGCCAGCAGCCAGGCGACGACTGAAGCTTTCTTT.

This clonotype has a count of ten or more. This chain links TRBV9 with TRBJ2-4; unclear D gene. V shed 1 base and J shed 0 bases, with 17 bases lying between them. The CDR3 contains 18 residues. Germline CDR1 reads SGDLS; CDR2 reads YYNGEE. CDR3 in DNA: TGTGCCAGCAGCGTATTTTTTACCGGGTTGGTAGCCAAAAACATTCAGTACTTC. This codes for CASSVFFTGLVAKNIQYF.

This clonotype was counted a few times. This chain connects TRBV5-1 to TRBJ2-3, with 7 bases matching TRBD2. The CDR3 spans 14 residues. The germline gives CDR1 SGHRS, CDR2 YFSETQ. V was pared by 7 bases and J by 4 bases, with 9 bases of the junction left unmatched. CDR3 DNA sequence: TGCGCCAGCCACGGACTAGGAGTCTCAGATACGCAGTATTTT. Protein: CASHGLGVSDTQYF. The full variable domain, completed using reference TRBV5-1 and TRBJ2-3, is KAGVTQTPRYLIKTRGQQVTLSCSPISGHRSVSWYQQTPGQGLQFLFEYFSETQRNKGNFPGRFSGRQFSNSRSEMNVSTLELGDSALYLCASHGLGVSDTQYFGPGTRLTVL.

This clonotype was detected many times. This chain joins TRBV20-1 and TRBJ1-1; TRBD1 might be the D (5 bases). There are 16 residues in the CDR3. Germline CDR1 DFQATT, CDR2 SNEGSKA (reference sequence). CDR3 region: CSGPYRSRDLNTEAFF. The DNA for the CDR3 is TGCAGCGGCCCATACAGGTCGAGGGATTTGAACACTGAAGCTTTCTTT.

There are many counts of this clonotype. The V gene is TRBV7-2, the J gene TRBJ1-1; D gene uncertain. V lost 3 bases to trimming and J lost 8 bases, with 16 bases between them. Germline V gene data show CDR1 as SGHTA and CDR2 as FQGNSA. The CDR3 has 14 amino acids. CDR3 sequence reads: CASSLDQVPSEAFF. For the CDR3, the DNA is TGTGCCAGCAGCTTGGACCAGGTACCCTCAGAAGCTTTCTTT.

V gene TRBV24-1 combines with J gene TRBJ1-5; no firm D call. This CDR3 region has 12 residues. V was shortened by 7 bases and J by 5 bases, with 8 bases between the two germline ends. The germline gives CDR1 KGHDR, CDR2 SFDVKD. This CDR3 is CATSQVDQPQHF. The CDR3 nucleotides read TGTGCCACCAGCCAGGTCGATCAGCCCCAGCATTTT.

In this sample, this clonotype turned up many times. The J gene is TRBJ1-3, the V gene TRBV30; 7 nucleotides align to TRBD1. The CDR3 covers 14 residues. Germline V gene data show CDR1 as GTSNPN and CDR2 as SVGIG (reference sequence). Trimming at V came to 5 bases and at J to 0 bases, leaving 4 bases not matched to a gene. DNA of the CDR3: TGTGCCTGGGGTGGGACAGTCTCTGGAAACACCATATATTTT. Translating gives CAWGGTVSGNTIYF.

This clonotype was seen repeatedly, ten times or more. This sequence joins TRBV15 and TRBJ2-3; D call uncertain. Germline-derived CDR1 and CDR2 are LNHNV and YYDKDF (reference sequence). V was shortened by 5 bases and J by 5 bases, with 23 bases between the two germline ends. This CDR3 is 17 amino acids long. CDR3 region: CATSSLLVQPPGDTQYF. CDR3 coding DNA: TGTGCCACCAGCTCCTTGCTGGTCCAACCCCCGGGAGATACGCAGTATTTT. Filled out from reference TRBV15 and TRBJ2-3, the complete variable domain reads DAMVIQNPRYQVTQFGKPVTLSCSQTLNHNVMYWYQQKSSQAPKLLFHYYDKDFNNEADTPDNFQSRRPNTSFCFLDIRSPGLGDTAMYLCATSSLLVQPPGDTQYFGPGTRLTVL.

V is TRBV7-2 and J is TRBJ2-3; the D gene is possibly TRBD2 (5 bases). Germline V lookup: CDR1 SGHTA, CDR2 FQGNSA. V dropped 6 bases and J dropped 4 bases, with 17 bases sitting between them. The CDR3 has 15 amino acids. The CDR3 bases are TGTGCCAGCAGACTCGACTATGGCGAGGCAGATACGCAGTATTTT. It encodes CASRLDYGEADTQYF.

The chain carries TRBV5-5 and TRBJ2-3, with D possibly being TRBD1 or TRBD2 (6 bases each). The CDR3 runs 16 residues. Between the trimmed V and J ends, which lost 0 bases and 2 bases, there was a span of 13 bases. The germline CDR1 and CDR2 sequences are SGHKS and YYEKEE (reference sequence). CDR3 DNA sequence: TGTGCCAGCAGCTTGGCGGGGGCGCGGGACACAGATACGCAGTATTTT. Protein product: CASSLAGARDTDTQYF.

This clonotype came up many times. This chain uses TRBV4-2 with TRBJ2-1; 9 nucleotides match TRBD2. With V trimmed by 1 base and J by 8 bases, 3 bases remained unmatched. Germline assignment: CDR1 LGHNA and CDR2 YNFKEQ. The CDR3 is 14 amino acids. CDR3 protein: CASSQALAGDEQFF. The DNA of the CDR3 is TGTGCCAGCAGCCAAGCCTTAGCGGGGGATGAGCAGTTCTTC.

This clonotype was counted many times. The junction shows a germline mismatch at one end, possibly a read error. V is TRBV2 and J is TRBJ2-7; D is possibly TRBD1 or TRBD2 (5 bases each). Germline V CDR1 and CDR2: SNHLY, FYNNEI. This CDR3 spans 13 amino acids. The DNA for the CDR3 is TGTGCCAGCAGCGGGACCCTCGAGGGGCAAACCTCCTTC. Translated, it gives CASSGTLEGQTSF.

This clonotype showed up many times. The chain links TRBV20-1 to TRBJ2-7; TRBD2 matches 8 bases. CDR3 length: 15 residues. The germline V gene encodes CDR1 DFQATT and CDR2 SNEGSKA (reference sequence). With 1 base clipped from V and 2 bases from J, the junction kept 7 bases outside the gene matches. The CDR3 nucleotides read TGCAGTGCTAGAGGTGATAGCGGGAACCCCTACGAGCAGTACTTC. This gives the protein CSARGDSGNPYEQYF.

This clonotype was picked up a small number of times. V and J are TRBV5-1 and TRBJ2-3; 11 bases line up with TRBD2. Trimming at V came to 7 bases and at J to 1 base, leaving 8 bases not matched to a gene. The CDR3 spans 16 residues. Germline-derived CDR1 and CDR2 are SGHRS and YFSETQ. The CDR3 is CASRKPGLAGTDTQYF. Written as DNA, the CDR3 is TGCGCCAGCCGAAAACCGGGACTAGCGGGCACAGATACGCAGTATTTT.

This clonotype was seen ten or more times. This rearrangement joins TRBV28 to TRBJ2-5, with a possible D match to TRBD1 (7 bases). The CDR3 consists of 16 residues. Between the trimmed V and J ends, which lost 5 bases and 5 bases, there was a span of 21 bases. Germline V gene sequence: CDR1 MDHEN, CDR2 SYDVKM. CDR3 in DNA: TGTGCCAGCAGTCCAATGGCGGGGTCCAGGGGGGAGACCCAGTACTTC. It codes for CASSPMAGSRGETQYF.

The chain couples TRBV5-4 to TRBJ2-1; D is undetermined. This CDR3 comprises 13 residues. The germline V and J ends were trimmed by 0 bases and 7 bases, with 8 bases remaining between them. Germline-derived CDR1 and CDR2 are SGHNT and YYREEE (reference sequence). The CDR3 nucleotides are TGTGCCAGCAGCTTGGAGACTGCGAATGAGCAGTTCTTC. Protein product: CASSLETANEQFF. Variable domain in full (rest from reference TRBV5-4 and TRBJ2-1): ETGVTQSPTHLIKTRGQQVTLRCSSQSGHNTVSWYQQALGQGPQFIFQYYREEENGRGNFPPRFSGLQFPNYSSELNVNALELDDSALYLCASSLETANEQFFGPGTRLTVL.

V and J are TRBV6-2 or TRBV6-3 and TRBJ2-7; 7 bases align to TRBD2. V lost 2 bases, J lost 5 bases, and 3 bases stayed unmatched. The CDR3 has 13 residues. CDR1 is MNHEY and CDR2 is SVGEGT in the germline V gene. CDR3 in DNA: TGTGCCAGCAGTTACGGGAGGGATCACGAGCAGTACTTC. Protein: CASSYGRDHEQYF.

At least ten counts were recorded for this clonotype. CDR3 coding DNA: TGTGCCACCAGTGATTCCGGGACTAGCAGCAACAATGAGCAGTTCTTC. It is translated as CATSDSGTSSNNEQFF. The chain couples TRBV24-1 to TRBJ2-1; 9 positions agree with TRBD2. V was pared by 2 bases and J by 5 bases, with 6 bases of the junction left unmatched. The germline gives CDR1 KGHDR, CDR2 SFDVKD. The CDR3 runs to 16 residues.

The sample holds many counts of this clonotype. The CDR3 DNA follows: TGTGCCAGCAGCCAAGATTGGGGCGCGGAGACCCAGTACTTC. It encodes CASSQDWGAETQYF. This chain connects TRBV14 to TRBJ2-5; a weak D match, TRBD1 (5 bases). Germline V gene data show CDR1 as SGHDN and CDR2 as FVKESK. Trimming took off 0 bases at V and 5 bases at J, with 10 bases between the two ends. The CDR3 contains 14 residues.

This clonotype occurred many times. The chain links TRBV9 to TRBJ2-7; D is unresolved. The V gene lost 0 bases and the J gene lost 0 bases, with 10 bases spanning the gap. The CDR3 loop spans 15 amino acids. CDR1 is SGDLS, CDR2 YYNGEE, per germline. CDR3 in DNA: TGTGCCAGCAGCGTAGGACCTGGGAACTCCTACGAGCAGTACTTC. It translates to CASSVGPGNSYEQYF. The variable domain in full, with the rest retrieved from reference TRBV9 and TRBJ2-7, is DSGVTQTPKHLITATGQRVTLRCSPRSGDLSVYWYQQSLDQGLQFLIQYYNGEERAKGNILERFSAQQFPDLHSELNLSSLELGDSALYFCASSVGPGNSYEQYFGPGTRLTVT.

The V call is TRBV7-2, the J call TRBJ1-1, with D possibly TRBD1 on 5 matching bases. The CDR3 length is 14 residues. Trimming cost V 3 bases and J 4 bases, with 12 bases left between them. Germline CDR1 SGHTA, CDR2 FQGNSA. CDR3 coding DNA: TGTGCCAGCAGCTTGGGCCCCAGGGTCACTGAAGCTTTCTTT. Its translation: CASSLGPRVTEAFF.

In this sample, this clonotype turned up many times. V is TRBV12-3 or TRBV12-4 and J is TRBJ1-1; TRBD1 aligns across 7 bases. This CDR3 has 14 residues. V was clipped by 8 bases and J by 3 bases; unmatched bases: 9. DNA of the CDR3: TGTGCCAGCGGAATACAGGGGCGGGACACTGAAGCTTTCTTT. It is translated as CASGIQGRDTEAFF.